This T cell receptor (beta chain) was observed in a study of T cells in Graves' hyperthyroidism and ophthalmopathy. Background on the study: Peripheral blood was acquired at first diagnosis, ahead of any therapy whatsoever.

A roughly 9.1 ml volume of fresh peripheral blood provided the PBMCs. Germline assignment: CDR1 MNHEY and CDR2 SVGAGI. Deletions cut 2 bases from V and 2 bases from J, with 12 bases between. This CDR3 contains 15 residues. Remarks on this clonotype: Its antigen is undetermined.

Overall study findings and caveats: Also found in blood were most expanded thyroid clonotypes above 0.001.

RNA transcripts served as the template for amplifying TCR beta CDR3 regions. First-round RT-PCR with HTBI primers amplified the TCR CDR3 region. TCRdb called the multiplex PCR reads again in MiXCR, with one record for every CDR3 protein. The table records about 210,000 distinct CDR3 sequences, roughly 18% of them present only once. V is TRBV6-5 and J is TRBJ1-1; tentative D call: TRBD1 (5 bases). The sequencing sample was made of blood. This receptor was taken from a man aged 50-59 years with Graves' hyperthyroidism. The CDR3 DNA reads TGTGCCAGCAGTTACCCCGGGACCGGAAACACTGAAGCTTTCTTT. This translates into CASSYPGTGNTEAFF.